This T cell receptor (beta chain) was sequenced in a study of T-cell reconstitution after alpha-beta-depleted transplantation in children. The CDR3 spans 12 residues. The germline CDR1 and CDR2 sequences are DFQATT and SNEGSKA (reference sequence). With 2 bases removed from V and 3 bases from J, the gap between germline ends came to 8 bases. Preparing the TCRbeta library involved the use of unique molecular identifiers. TCRdb itself ran the PCR reads through MiXCR, one entry per CDR3 protein. The sample has 350,000 to 450,000 distinct CDR3 sequences, approximately 20% seen once. This clonotype appeared once.

The receptor comes from a human donor who donated a stem cell graft to a child with acute myeloid leukemia. Material: PBMCs from the stem cell graft donor, obtained from the stem cell graft. The rearrangement links TRBV20-1 to TRBJ2-7; D gene unclear. The CDR3 DNA follows: TGCAGTGCTAGAATCCCGGGCTACGAGCAGTACTTC. Its translation: CSARIPGYEQYF.